This entry lists 29 T cell receptor beta chains sequenced from one sample in a study of T cell changes during pregnancy in multiple sclerosis (dated by TCRdb to about 2019). Receptors were amplified or captured by the immunoSEQ multiplex PCR assay. The table was pulled from immuneACCESS by TCRdb, which kept in-frame rearrangements only. Such tables lose some clones; where checked, under half of the loss comes from unresolved V genes, and the rest has no known cause. A total of just under 65,000 clones appear in this sample, 90% to 95% of them only once. Clones ranked in the top ten supply about 2.2% of the sample. The source was peripheral blood, collected in the third trimester of pregnancy. The source is a female donor in good health, enrolled as a control in a pregnancy study.

This clone appeared a single time. The chain links TRBV5-1 to TRBJ2-2; TRBD2 matches 8 bases. The CDR3 contains 14 residues. The V gene's germline CDR1 is SGHRS and CDR2 YFSETQ. V was pared by 5 bases and J by 4 bases, with 4 bases of the junction left unmatched. The CDR3 loop reads CASSSGGVTGELFF. CDR3 sequence (DNA): TGCGCCAGCAGTTCCGGGGGGGTCACCGGGGAGCTGTTTTTT.

Here the CDR3 DNA reads TGTGCCAGCAGCACCATTGGACGGGGGAATGGGGCCAACGTCCTGACTTTC. Its protein product is CASSTIGRGNGANVLTF. This chain links TRBV9 with TRBJ2-6; D perhaps matches TRBD2 (6 bases). Germline V CDR1 and CDR2: SGDLS, YYNGEE. V was cut by 4 bases and J by 3 bases, with 17 bases left in between. The CDR3 sequence is 17 residues long.

This rearrangement joins TRBV2 to TRBJ2-5; the D gene is possibly TRBD2 (6 bases). The CDR3 consists of 12 residues. Per germline, CDR1 SNHLY and CDR2 FYNNEI. V shed 7 bases and J shed 5 bases, with 11 bases lying between them. The CDR3 spells CASIREEETQYF. The DNA for the CDR3 is TGTGCCAGCATAAGGGAGGAGGAGACCCAGTACTTC.

The V call is TRBV19, the J call TRBJ2-1; TRBD1 might be the D (6 bases). Germline lookup yields CDR1 LNHDA and CDR2 SQIVND (reference sequence). The CDR3 contains 13 residues. V was shortened by 9 bases and J by 4 bases, with 13 bases between the two germline ends. This chain's CDR3 is CASAGDTYNEQFF. The CDR3, as DNA: TGTGCCAGCGCCGGGGACACATACAATGAGCAGTTCTTC.

The chain employs TRBV5-1 and TRBJ2-1, with 14 bases that match TRBD2. The CDR3 has 16 residues. CDR1 is SGHRS and CDR2 is YFSETQ in the germline V gene. Germline trimming cut 0 bases from V and 8 bases from J; bases unmatched to any gene: 4. The CDR3 reads CASSLAGLAGVYEQFF. In nucleotides, the CDR3 is TGCGCCAGCAGCTTGGCGGGACTAGCGGGAGTCTATGAGCAGTTCTTC. The variable domain in full, completed from reference TRBV5-1 and TRBJ2-1, reads KAGVTQTPRYLIKTRGQQVTLSCSPISGHRSVSWYQQTPGQGLQFLFEYFSETQRNKGNFPGRFSGRQFSNSRSEMNVSTLELGDSALYLCASSLAGLAGVYEQFFGPGTRLTVL.

The CDR3 here is CASSLAVGTSYILQFF. CDR3 DNA sequence: TGTGCCAGCAGCTTAGCGGTGGGGACATCGTACATATTGCAGTTCTTC. V is TRBV7-9 and J is TRBJ2-1; weak D call: TRBD1 (6 bases). V lost 0 bases to trimming and J lost 12 bases, with 21 bases between them. The CDR3 extends over 16 amino acids. Germline V gene sequence: CDR1 SEHNR, CDR2 FQNEAQ (reference sequence).

This chain joins TRBV6-5 and TRBJ2-6, with no clear D. From germline, CDR1 is MNHEY and CDR2 SVGAGI. Trimming took 0 bases from V and 2 from J, leaving 5 bases between them. CDR3 length: 15 amino acids. The CDR3 reads CASSYSRAGANVLTF. CDR3 DNA: TGTGCCAGCAGTTACTCGAGAGCTGGGGCCAACGTCCTGACTTTC.

The J gene is TRBJ2-7, the V gene TRBV1; TRBD2 is the table's D call and was not checked against the DNA. TRBV1 is labeled a pseudogene. The CDR3 has 15 amino acids. The CDR3 spells CTSSFRGSSTYEQYF. CDR3 sequence (DNA): TGCACCAGCAGCTTCCGCGGCTCCAGCACCTACGAGCAGTACTTC.

V gene TRBV6-4 combines with J gene TRBJ2-3; possible D gene TRBD2, 5 bases. This CDR3 spans 16 amino acids. V lost 1 base and J 2 bases, leaving 13 bases between the germline ends. Germline CDR1 MRHNA, CDR2 SNTAGT. The CDR3 DNA is TGTGCCAGCAGTGACTTGGGCGGGCGTGACACAGATACGCAGTATTTT. Amino acids: CASSDLGGRDTDTQYF.

The V and J genes are TRBV5-1 and TRBJ2-3, with TRBD2 matching 8 bases. The germline V gene encodes CDR1 SGHRS and CDR2 YFSETQ. There are 17 residues in the CDR3. V was clipped by 7 bases and J by 3 bases; unmatched bases: 16. Here the CDR3 DNA reads TGCGCCAGCGGGAGAGGGCTCGCGCGGGAGGTTACAGATACGCAGTATTTT. Residues: CASGRGLAREVTDTQYF.

This sequence joins TRBV10-3 and TRBJ1-2; the D gene is possibly TRBD1 (5 bases). This CDR3 is 16 amino acids long. Germline-derived CDR1 and CDR2 are ENHRY and SYGVKD. Trimming removed 3 bases at V and 4 bases at J, with 18 bases between. This chain's CDR3 is CAISETGQGKFYGYTF. The CDR3 coding sequence is TGTGCCATCAGTGAAACGGGCCAGGGCAAATTCTATGGCTACACCTTC.

The chain has TRBV11-2 and TRBJ2-2; 8 bases are a match to TRBD2. This CDR3 region has 15 residues. Per the germline V gene, CDR1 is SGHAT and CDR2 is FQNNGV. After removal of 1 base from V and 9 bases from J, the junction contained 7 bases not matched to a gene. The CDR3 DNA reads as TGTGCCAGCAGCTTAGTGGGCGGGAGGCTCCGGGAGCTGTTTTTT. This sequence encodes CASSLVGGRLRELFF.

This chain connects TRBV30 to TRBJ2-3; TRBD2 aligns across 7 bases. This CDR3 contains 12 residues. Germline V gene sequence: CDR1 GTSNPN, CDR2 SVGIG (reference sequence). V lost 5 bases, J lost 1 base, and 0 bases stayed unmatched. The CDR3 loop reads CAWAGGTDTQYF. DNA of the CDR3: TGTGCCTGGGCGGGGGGCACAGATACGCAGTATTTT.

This chain connects TRBV2 to TRBJ1-5; a weak D match, TRBD1 (5 bases). The CDR3 contains 17 residues. In germline, CDR1 is SNHLY, CDR2 FYNNEI. Between the trimmed V and J ends, which lost 4 bases and 0 bases, there was a span of 16 bases. The CDR3 is CASSAIGGGYSNQPQHF. The CDR3 DNA reads TGTGCCAGCAGTGCCATCGGCGGGGGTTATAGCAATCAGCCCCAGCATTTT.

This chain links TRBV21-1 with TRBJ1-1; the table's TRBD1 call for D was not verified on the DNA. TRBV21-1 represents a pseudogene. The CDR3 sequence is 13 residues long. As DNA, the CDR3 is TGTGCCAGCAGCAAAGGACAGGAGTTTGAAGCTTTCTTT. Residues: CASSKGQEFEAFF.

This chain uses TRBV29-1 with TRBJ1-1, with 10 positions matching TRBD1. The CDR3 loop spans 13 amino acids. Germline CDR1 and CDR2: SQVTM and ANQGSEA. The V segment lost 4 bases and the J segment 7 bases; nucleotides outside the gene matches: 6. The DNA for the CDR3 is TGCAGCGTTGGAGACAGGGGGCGCGATGAAGCTTTCTTT. Translating gives CSVGDRGRDEAFF.

The rearrangement links TRBV5-1 to TRBJ2-3, with a tentative D call TRBD1 (6 bases). This CDR3 has 15 residues. Trimming stripped 7 bases from V and 2 bases from J, with 17 bases between. From germline, CDR1 is SGHRS and CDR2 YFSETQ. CDR3 nucleotide sequence: TGCGCCAGCGCGCCCTGGGACACTCACACAGATACGCAGTATTTT. Protein product: CASAPWDTHTDTQYF.

The chain recombines TRBV5-1 with TRBJ2-6, with 11 bases matching TRBD1. Germline-derived CDR1 and CDR2 are SGHRS and YFSETQ. J lost 1 base, V lost 4 bases, and 7 bases had no gene match. The CDR3 length is 18 residues. In DNA, the CDR3 is TGCGCCAGCAGCGGACGGGACAGGGGGTTTTCTGGGGCCAACGTCCTGACTTTC. Protein: CASSGRDRGFSGANVLTF.

The chain recombines TRBV6-1 with TRBJ1-2, with D perhaps matching TRBD1 (5 bases). V lost 2 bases to trimming and J lost 3 bases, with 10 bases between them. Germline lookup yields CDR1 MNHNS and CDR2 SASEGT. The CDR3 has 14 residues. This chain's CDR3 is CASSENDRDYGYTF. CDR3 bases: TGTGCCAGCAGTGAAAACGACAGAGACTATGGCTACACCTTC.

The chain couples TRBV7-9 to TRBJ2-7; D possibly corresponds to TRBD2 (6 bases). V dropped 4 bases and J dropped 2 bases, with 15 bases sitting between them. The CDR3 loop spans 15 amino acids. CDR1 and CDR2 from the germline V gene are SEHNR and FQNEAQ (reference sequence). As DNA, the CDR3 is TGTGCCAGCAGCTACCGGGACTTAACCCCCTACGAGCAGTACTTC. Its protein is CASSYRDLTPYEQYF.

This clone was counted once. The chain joins TRBV6-1 to TRBJ1-1; 8 bases agree with TRBD1. The CDR3 covers 15 residues. Unmatched junction bases numbered 10, after V lost 5 bases and J lost 5 bases. Germline assignment: CDR1 MNHNS and CDR2 SASEGT. The CDR3 protein is CASSPQGGGWTEAFF. CDR3 DNA: TGTGCCAGCAGTCCACAGGGGGGTGGATGGACTGAAGCTTTCTTT.

This chain uses TRBV4-1 with TRBJ1-3; D is perhaps TRBD1 (5 bases). Looked up from germline, CDR1 is MGHRA and CDR2 is YSYEKL. With 1 base removed from V and 6 bases from J, the gap between germline ends came to 16 bases. The CDR3 loop spans 16 amino acids. In nucleotides, the CDR3 is TGCGCCAGCAGCCAAGGCCGGGCAGGGAGGGCAAACACCATATATTTT. Amino acid sequence: CASSQGRAGRANTIYF.

V and J are TRBV29-1 and TRBJ2-7, with 13 bases fitting TRBD2. Germline assignment: CDR1 SQVTM and CDR2 ANQGSEA. V lost 4 bases and J lost 8; bases outside the gene matches: 20. The CDR3 totals 18 residues. The CDR3 DNA follows: TGCAGCGTTGTTAGGCCTAAAACTAGCGGGAGGGCCGGGATTCAGCAGTACTTC. It translates to CSVVRPKTSGRAGIQQYF.

This rearrangement joins TRBV21-1 to TRBJ2-7; TRBD1 is taken as the D call from the table, unchecked against the DNA. TRBV21-1 is a pseudogene. There are 19 residues in the CDR3. As DNA, the CDR3 is TGTGCCAGCAGCAAAGGACCCTTCGCGGGACAGGGCAAAAACTACGAGCAGTACTTC. Its translation: CASSKGPFAGQGKNYEQYF.

The chain couples TRBV5-1 to TRBJ2-3, with a weak D call TRBD1 (6 bases). In germline, CDR1 is SGHRS, CDR2 YFSETQ. The CDR3 extends over 17 amino acids. The ends were cut back, 4 bases at V and 0 bases at J, with 18 bases in the middle. CDR3 bases: TGCGCCAGCAGCCCGACAGGATTGAGTATTAGCACAGATACGCAGTATTTT. Encoded protein: CASSPTGLSISTDTQYF. The full variable domain, its missing parts supplied by reference TRBV5-1 and TRBJ2-3, is KAGVTQTPRYLIKTRGQQVTLSCSPISGHRSVSWYQQTPGQGLQFLFEYFSETQRNKGNFPGRFSGRQFSNSRSEMNVSTLELGDSALYLCASSPTGLSISTDTQYFGPGTRLTVL.

CDR3 in DNA: TGTGCCAGCAGAACCTCCGGGAACCACTACGAGCAGTACTTC. This gives the protein CASRTSGNHYEQYF. The V and J genes are TRBV28 and TRBJ2-7, with D possibly matching TRBD2 (5 bases). Between the trimmed V and J ends, which lost 6 bases and 3 bases, there was a span of 15 bases. This CDR3 spans 14 amino acids. Germline V CDR1 and CDR2: MDHEN, SYDVKM. Complete variable domain (other parts from reference TRBV28 and TRBJ2-7): DVKVTQSSRYLVKRTGEKVFLECVQDMDHENMFWYRQDPGLGLRLIYFSYDVKMKEKGDIPEGYSVSREKKERFSLILESASTNQTSMYLCASRTSGNHYEQYFGPGTRLTVT.

The chain employs TRBV27 and TRBJ1-2; weak D call: TRBD1 (5 bases). V was pared by 4 bases and J by 2 bases, with 5 bases between. CDR3 size: 12 residues. The germline gives CDR1 MNHEY, CDR2 SMNVEV (reference sequence). CDR3 nucleotides: TGTGCCAGCAGTTCAGGGAACTATGGCTACACCTTC. The encoded protein is CASSSGNYGYTF.

The chain carries TRBV6-1 and TRBJ1-1; D may be TRBD1 (5 bases). Germline CDR1 MNHNS, CDR2 SASEGT. The CDR3 extends over 14 amino acids. The V end lost 6 bases, the J end lost 4 bases, and 15 bases lay between the germline ends. CDR3 sequence: CASSGPGGGTEAFF. CDR3 sequence (DNA): TGTGCCAGCAGCGGGCCCGGGGGGGGCACTGAAGCTTTCTTT.

This chain uses TRBV18 with TRBJ1-2; 9 bases align to TRBD1. CDR3 size: 14 residues. Germline V gene lookup returns CDR1 KGHSH and CDR2 LQKENI. The V gene end was trimmed by 3 bases and the J gene end by 5 bases; junction bases not matched to a gene: 4. The CDR3 sequence: CASSPPGQGYGYTF. CDR3 DNA: TGTGCCAGCTCACCTCCGGGACAGGGTTATGGCTACACCTTC.